A single TCR beta chain is shown here with its context. This clonotype has more than one count but fewer than ten. Its specific antigen is unknown. Qualities for individual bases were not recorded, and no much larger clone is one base off. These data originate in a study of identical twins (dated by TCRdb to the mid-2010s). About the investigation overall: To test whether fetal clonotypes persist, this study deep-sequenced TCR alpha and beta repertoires from monozygotic twins, from unrelated adults of various ages, and from cord blood. To rule out contamination, replicate twin experiments were performed at different times with different library preparation protocols. Results the study describes overall, beyond this receptor: Zero-insertion analyses could be partly confounded by invariant T cells such as MAIT and iNKT, although diverse VJ usage argued against such confounding for most clonotypes. Because the same donors could not be followed over many years, the conclusions depended on cross-sectional statistical analysis. Fewer insertions were carried by abundant cord blood beta clonotypes; a weaker similar trend was observed in young adult naive repertoires, while no such trend was observed in memory repertoires. In monozygotic twins, out-of-frame TCR alpha sharing was systematically underestimated by recombination models, although the models agreed with sharing between unrelated individuals. Excess twin sharing in beta out-of-frame sequences was weaker because fewer shared sequences lowered the signal-to-noise ratio. Compared with coincidental sharing between unrelated individuals, an excess of low generation-probability sequences was observed among out-of-frame TCR alpha sequences shared between twins.

All donors were healthy Caucasians. Three pairs of female monozygotic twins, all aged about 18 to 29 years, were included in the twin cohort. Peripheral blood mononuclear cells were the source from which RNA for the TCR libraries was isolated. The CDR3 runs 15 amino acids, cysteine and phenylalanine included. This entry keeps only the CDR3 DNA: 45 bases, framed from base 1. After removal of 7 bases from V and 4 bases from J, the junction retains 5 bases not matched to a gene. From a lookup of the germline V gene, CDR1 and CDR2 are KGHDR and SFDVKD. Receptor amplification or capture employed 5' RACE. TCRdb shows the sequencer as Illumina HiSeq 2000. Template switching added a universal primer binding site, and the final cDNA carried a unique molecular identifier that allowed TCR cDNA molecules to be counted accurately. First-strand cDNA for TCR alpha and beta chains was synthesized from specific primers in the conserved constant-segment region. To control for contamination, every cDNA library was double barcoded, receiving both a SMART-Mk sample barcode and Illumina barcodes. TruSeq adapter sequences along with Illumina sample barcodes were introduced in two successive PCR steps. Sequencing of the TCR alpha and beta cDNA libraries was done on the Illumina HiSeq platform using custom primers. As for how the authors treated the data: MiGEC processed the raw reads to extract unique molecular identifiers, while MiXCR was used to determine the CDR3 positions. For each individual, recombination models were inferred using an EM algorithm with the repgenHMM and IGoR tools. The tcR package in R was used for shared clonotype analysis, with sharing normalized by the product of cloneset sizes. To study raw recombination free of thymic and clonal selection effects, out-of-frame nonproductive sequences were analyzed. TCRdb reran the public reads through fastp at Q25 and MiXCR, keeping productive beta chains. CDR3 protein duplicates are merged, each entry listing the most common genes and DNA. TCRdb's processing, not the authors', yielded these V and J calls. The sample data list 690,000 or so distinct CDR3 sequences, and 8.5% to 9.5% of these were observed just once. Together, the top ten hold around 0.95% of the sample.

The sample was also linked to a second study, of yellow fever vaccine responses in identical twins. The second study's authors report: The authors reported that the T cell response to vaccination in identical twins appeared partly convergent and partly personalized. The study precisely tracked vaccine-responding T cell clones in identical twins.

This sequence was found in a woman under 30 in good health. This sequence uses TRBV24-1 and TRBJ2-1, and TRBD2 matches 11 of the central bases. Sequenced input: PBMCs. The sequenced DNA is TGTGCCACCAGAGGCGGGACTAGCGGTTACAATGAGCAGTTCTTC. Translated, this gives CATRGGTSGYNEQFF.